A selection of T cell receptor beta chains follows, all from one sample in a study of shared clonotypes between healthy human individuals. Profiled with immunoSEQ multiplex PCR; TCRdb holds only in-frame clones, not every one. Seen here are roughly 640,000 clones, roughly 70% observed once, and the top ten hold over 1.5%. Sequenced input: memory CD4+ T cells sorted from blood. The receptors come from a woman between 25 and 40 years old in good health. Both conserved end residues are part of each CDR3. Fields, in order: CDR3 length, J gene, clone size, D gene, V gene, CDR3 DNA, CDR3 protein. D genes are given only for firm matches. The size field is filled for only some rows; it gives once, few, many or a size class.

13	TRBJ2-1	NA	NA	TRBV30	TGTGCCTGGAGTCGCAACTTGGGCAATGAGCAGTTCTTC	CAWSRNLGNEQFF
14	TRBJ2-5	NA	TRBD1	TRBV6-5	TGTGCCAGCAGTCGGGACAGGGGGTCAGAGACCCAGTACTTC	CASSRDRGSETQYF
18	TRBJ2-7	NA	TRBD2	TRBV4-2	TGTGCCAGCAGCCAAGAGGGCGGGAGGGCCGGGGTAGGAGTGTTTCTGTACTTC	CASSQEGGRAGVGVFLYF
13	TRBJ2-7	NA	TRBD2	TRBV4-1	TGCGCCAGCAGCGGACTAGGATCCTACGAGCAGTACTTC	CASSGLGSYEQYF
14	TRBJ2-7	NA	NA	TRBV2	TGTGCCAGCAGCCAAGGGACGGTTACCTACGAGCAGTACTTC	CASSQGTVTYEQYF
17	TRBJ2-1	NA	TRBD2	TRBV11-2	TGTGCCAGCAGCTTAGATCGGCTCGGGAGGGGCAACAATGAGCAGTTCTTC	CASSLDRLGRGNNEQFF
15	TRBJ1-4	few	TRBD1	TRBV9	TGTGCCAGCAGCGTAGGGACAGGGGAGAATGAAAAACTGTTTTTT	CASSVGTGENEKLFF
15	TRBJ1-5	many	TRBD1	TRBV28	TGTGCCAGCAGTCGACGGACAGGGCGGGATCAGCCCCAGCATTTT	CASSRRTGRDQPQHF
12	TRBJ1-1	NA	TRBD1	TRBV29-1	TGCAGCGGGGGACAGGGCCCCACTGAAGCTTTCTTT	CSGGQGPTEAFF
14	TRBJ2-2	NA	TRBD1	TRBV27	TGTGCCAGCGGAAAGACAGGGGACACCGGGGAGCTGTTTTTT	CASGKTGDTGELFF
14	TRBJ1-1	NA	NA	TRBV11-3	TGTGCCAGCAGCCGAATGGGGGAGGGGACTGAAGCTTTCTTT	CASSRMGEGTEAFF
15	TRBJ1-4	few	NA	TRBV6-5	TGTGCCAGCAGTTACACCGACGCGGCTAATGAAAAACTGTTTTTT	CASSYTDAANEKLFF
15	TRBJ2-2	NA	NA	TRBV19	TGTGCCAGTAGTCCCAGACGGGCAAACACCGGGGAGCTGTTTTTT	CASSPRRANTGELFF
14	TRBJ2-1	NA	NA	TRBV5-1	TGCGCCAGCAGCTTGGTGGCAGGGAACAATGAGCAGTTCTTC	CASSLVAGNNEQFF
11	TRBJ2-7	NA	NA	TRBV7-8	TGTGCCAGCAGCCCCAGTTACGAGCAGTACTTC	CASSPSYEQYF
16	TRBJ2-7	NA	NA	TRBV2	TGTGCCAGCAGACCCCTGGAGGGGAAAGTCTCCTACGAGCAGTACTTC	CASRPLEGKVSYEQYF
13	TRBJ1-2	NA	NA	TRBV7-6	TGTGCCAGCAGCCGGAGTCAGGGAGGGGGCTACACCTTC	CASSRSQGGGYTF
14	TRBJ2-1	few	TRBD1	TRBV5-1	TGCGCCAGCAGCTTAGGGACAGGGGGCAATGAGCAGTTCTTC	CASSLGTGGNEQFF
11	TRBJ2-3	NA	NA	TRBV28	TGTGCCAGCACCAAATCAGATACGCAGTATTTT	CASTKSDTQYF
15	TRBJ1-2	NA	NA	TRBV27	TGTGCCAGCAGGGGACCAGGGCGCCTTAACTATGGCTACACCTTC	CASRGPGRLNYGYTF
12	TRBJ2-5	NA	TRBD1	TRBV30	TGTGCCTGGAAACAGGGGTGGGAGACCCAGTACTTC	CAWKQGWETQYF
15	TRBJ2-7	NA	NA	TRBV5-6	TGTGCCAGCAGCTCCCTCCGGGGGTTCAGCTACGAGCAGTACTTC	CASSSLRGFSYEQYF
12	TRBJ2-7	NA	NA	TRBV7-9	TGTGCCAGCAGCGCAGAAGGTGGCGAGCAGTACTTC	CASSAEGGEQYF
13	TRBJ1-2	few	NA	TRBV6-7	TGTGCCAGTCCGGCGGTCCCCCTATGCGGCTACACCTTC	CASPAVPLCGYTF
16	TRBJ2-5	NA	TRBD2	TRBV28	TGTGCCAGCAGCACTAGCGGGAGTTTATCTGAAGAGACCCAGTACTTC	CASSTSGSLSEETQYF
11	TRBJ2-3	NA	NA	TRBV6-1	TGTGCCAGCACTCTTGGAGATACGCAGTATTTT	CASTLGDTQYF
14	TRBJ1-3	NA	NA	TRBV5-1	TGCGCCAGCAGCTCCGGGGCCTCTGGAAACACCATATATTTT	CASSSGASGNTIYF
15	TRBJ1-5	NA	TRBD1	TRBV27	TGTGCCAGCAGTCCGGCGACAGGGGGCGGACAGCCCCAGCATTTT	CASSPATGGGQPQHF
13	TRBJ2-6	many	NA	TRBV19	TGTGCCGGACAAGTAACTGGGGCCAACGTCCTGACTTTC	CAGQVTGANVLTF
14	TRBJ2-7	many	TRBD1	TRBV7-2	TGTGCCAGCAGCTTATCGGGACAGACCTACGAGCAGTACTTC	CASSLSGQTYEQYF
14	TRBJ1-5	few	NA	TRBV28	TGTGCCAGCAATAGACTGTATAGCAATCAGCCCCAGCATTTT	CASNRLYSNQPQHF
18	TRBJ1-5	NA	NA	TRBV5-6	TGTGCCAGCAGCTACCGGGTAGGGGGGGCTTATAGCAATCAGCCCCAGCATTTT	CASSYRVGGAYSNQPQHF
16	TRBJ2-3	NA	TRBD2	TRBV11-3	TGTGCCAGCAGCTTAAGGTCTAGCGGGGTATTTGATACGCAGTATTTT	CASSLRSSGVFDTQYF
15	TRBJ2-7	NA	NA	TRBV6-1	TGTGCCAGCAGTGAGGGGGTTGAGGGGCGATACGAGCAGTACTTC	CASSEGVEGRYEQYF
14	TRBJ1-1	NA	NA	TRBV11-3	TGTGCCAGCAGCTTACACGGGGCGAGCACTGAAGCTTTCTTT	CASSLHGASTEAFF
19	TRBJ2-1	NA	NA	TRBV6-1	TGTGCCAGCAGTGAAGCAGCCCCGGCGGCAGCCGGGGGTTACAATGAGCAGTTCTTC	CASSEAAPAAAGGYNEQFF
14	TRBJ1-5	few	NA	TRBV4-1	TGCGCCAGCAGCCAAGAGTATAGCAATCAGCCCCAGCATTTT	CASSQEYSNQPQHF
16	TRBJ2-1	few	NA	TRBV4-1	TGCGCCAGCAGCCAAGTAGACCTTAATGGGCTTGATGAGCAGTTCTTC	CASSQVDLNGLDEQFF
17	TRBJ2-3	NA	TRBD2	TRBV5-1	TGCGCCAGCAGCCCGGGACTAGCGGAACCAAGCACAGATACGCAGTATTTT	CASSPGLAEPSTDTQYF
15	TRBJ2-5	NA	TRBD2	TRBV2	TGTGCCAGCAGTGATTCCGGGAGCCGGGGAGGGCCCCAGTACTTC	CASSDSGSRGGPQYF
14	TRBJ1-5	NA	TRBD1	TRBV27	TGTGCCAGCAGTTCGGACAGGGTTGGGCAGCCCCAGCATTTT	CASSSDRVGQPQHF
16	TRBJ1-1	NA	NA	TRBV15	TGTGCCACCAGCAGAGGTGGGGTCAGTAGAGGGTTGGAAGCTTTCTTT	CATSRGGVSRGLEAFF
11	TRBJ2-1	NA	NA	TRBV6-1	TGTGCCAGCTGGGTCCGACTAGACCTGTTCTTC	CASWVRLDLFF
14	TRBJ2-1	NA	NA	TRBV15	TGTGCCACCAGCAGAGTCTCCGGTAACAATGAGCAGTTCTTC	CATSRVSGNNEQFF
14	TRBJ2-7	NA	NA	TRBV6-1	TGTGCCAGCATCAGGGTTTCTGGGGACCACGAGCAGTACTTC	CASIRVSGDHEQYF
11	TRBJ2-1	NA	NA	TRBV20-1	TGCAGTGCGGCAACGTCTAATGAGCAGTTCTTC	CSAATSNEQFF
15	TRBJ2-7	NA	NA	TRBV5-1	TGCGCCAGCAGCTTGGTGGGGGACCCCAGTCACGAGCAGTACTTC	CASSLVGDPSHEQYF
13	TRBJ2-7	NA	NA	TRBV7-9	TGTGCCAGCAGCTTCCCCAGCTCCTACGAGCAGTACTTC	CASSFPSSYEQYF
16	TRBJ2-3	NA	TRBD1	TRBV27	TGTGCCAGCAGTGCCGGACAGGGGCTCTGGGCAGATACGCAGTATTTT	CASSAGQGLWADTQYF
15	TRBJ1-1	few	TRBD1	TRBV27	TGTGCCAGCAGTCCAAGGGACAGCCAGAACACTGAAGCTTTCTTT	CASSPRDSQNTEAFF
14	TRBJ2-7	NA	TRBD1	TRBV6-5	TGTGCCAGCAGGCCCGGACAGGGTTTCTACGAGCAGTACTTC	CASRPGQGFYEQYF